These 32 T cell receptor beta chains came from one sample sequenced in a study of CD8 T cells in Susac syndrome. Roughly 0.45 to 1 ug RNA was reverse transcribed with random hexamers. TCRdb used MiXCR to reprocess the immunoSEQ multiplex PCR reads, holding one entry per CDR3 protein. This table has under 150,000 distinct CDR3 sequences, 94% appearing once. Input material: CD4+ T cells from PBMCs. These receptors came from a human donor with multiple sclerosis.

The chain links TRBV27 to TRBJ1-2, with a weak D call TRBD1 (6 bases). V was pared by 3 bases and J by 7 bases, with 12 bases between. The CDR3 has 13 amino acids. The germline gives CDR1 MNHEY, CDR2 SMNVEV (reference sequence). The CDR3 here is CASSFNRATGYTF. The CDR3 nucleotides read TGTGCCAGCAGTTTCAACAGGGCCACTGGCTACACCTTC.

The chain is built from TRBV30 and TRBJ1-1; 7 bases match TRBD1. CDR1 is GTSNPN and CDR2 is SVGIG in the germline V gene (reference sequence). CDR3 size: 14 residues. The V and J ends lost 1 base and 4 bases, in that order; junction bases with no gene match: 6. The CDR3 reads CAWSGGGFVTEAFF. In nucleotides, the CDR3 is TGTGCCTGGAGTGGAGGGGGCTTTGTCACTGAAGCTTTCTTT. Filled out from reference TRBV30 and TRBJ1-1, the complete variable domain reads SQTIHQWPATLVQPVGSPLSLECTVEGTSNPNLYWYRQAAGRGLQLLFYSVGIGQISSEVPQNLSASRPQDRQFILSSKKLLLSDSGFYLCAWSGGGFVTEAFFGQGTRLTVV.

The V and J genes are TRBV29-1 and TRBJ2-1; 9 nucleotides align to TRBD2. The junction had 8 bases not matched to a gene; V was cut back by 4 bases and J by 7 bases. The CDR3 spans 14 residues. Germline loops: CDR1 SQVTM, CDR2 ANQGSEA. The CDR3 sequence is CSVAVAGVSNEQFF. In nucleotides, the CDR3 is TGCAGCGTTGCTGTAGCGGGAGTATCGAATGAGCAGTTCTTC.

J is TRBJ2-2 and V is TRBV5-1; TRBD2 might be the D (5 bases). The V gene lost 0 bases and the J gene lost 2 bases, with 14 bases spanning the gap. Germline V gives CDR1 SGHRS, CDR2 YFSETQ. There are 17 residues in the CDR3. The CDR3, as DNA: TGCGCCAGCAGCTTGGGGAGCGGCTCTTATAACACCGGGGAGCTGTTTTTT. Residues: CASSLGSGSYNTGELFF.

The chain couples TRBV30 to TRBJ1-1; 7 nucleotides match TRBD1. The V gene end was trimmed by 3 bases and the J gene end by 4 bases; junction bases not matched to a gene: 5. The CDR3 totals 13 residues. The germline CDR1 and CDR2 sequences are GTSNPN and SVGIG (reference sequence). The CDR3 DNA reads TGTGCCTGGAGCCGACAGGGAGGCACTGAAGCTTTCTTT. This translates into CAWSRQGGTEAFF.

The chain combines TRBV29-1 with TRBJ1-5; 10 bases are shared with TRBD1. From germline, CDR1 is SQVTM and CDR2 ANQGSEA. The CDR3 totals 14 residues. V dropped 5 bases and J dropped 7; count of bases not matched to a gene: 8. CDR3 sequence: CSVSGQGFGQPQHF. CDR3 in DNA: TGCAGCGTTTCGGGACAGGGGTTCGGCCAGCCCCAGCATTTT.

V usage is TRBV30 and J usage is TRBJ2-1; 7 positions match TRBD2. The V segment lost 1 base and the J segment 7 bases; nucleotides outside the gene matches: 7. This CDR3 is 14 amino acids long. The germline V gene encodes CDR1 GTSNPN and CDR2 SVGIG (reference sequence). The CDR3 here is CAWSGGGSLNEQFF. CDR3 bases: TGTGCCTGGAGTGGGGGCGGGAGCCTGAATGAGCAGTTCTTC.

The rearrangement links TRBV30 to TRBJ2-6; D is uncertain. The germline CDR1 and CDR2 sequences are GTSNPN and SVGIG (reference sequence). This CDR3 comprises 12 residues. The V gene lost 5 bases and the J gene lost 2 bases, with 4 bases spanning the gap. Here the CDR3 reads CAWAAGANVLTF. As DNA, the CDR3 is TGTGCCTGGGCCGCTGGGGCCAACGTCCTGACTTTC.

V and J are TRBV18 and TRBJ1-1; TRBD1 might be the D (6 bases). The CDR3 runs to 15 residues. The V end lost 0 bases, the J end lost 0 bases, and 8 bases lay between the germline ends. CDR1 KGHSH and CDR2 LQKENI come from the germline V gene. CDR3 nucleotide sequence: TGTGCCAGCTCACCACCCCAGGGGATGAACACTGAAGCTTTCTTT. Translated: CASSPPQGMNTEAFF.

The V and J genes are TRBV18 and TRBJ1-2; D not resolved. CDR3 size: 14 residues. V lost 2 bases and J lost 4, with 11 bases in between. Germline V gene sequence: CDR1 KGHSH, CDR2 LQKENI. The CDR3 sequence is CASSPNTSGYGYTF. The CDR3 region has the DNA TGTGCCAGCTCACCAAATACTAGCGGCTATGGCTACACCTTC.

The rearrangement uses TRBV27 and TRBJ2-7; D is unclear. This CDR3 has 15 residues. Germline CDR1 and CDR2: MNHEY and SMNVEV (reference sequence). V lost 2 bases and J 3 bases, leaving 14 bases between the germline ends. The CDR3 spells CASSLIFRGGYEQYF. For the CDR3, the DNA is TGTGCCAGCAGTTTAATATTCCGCGGTGGCTACGAGCAGTACTTC.

The V gene is TRBV30, the J gene TRBJ2-1; D gene uncertain. Per the germline V gene, CDR1 is GTSNPN and CDR2 is SVGIG (reference sequence). This CDR3 has 16 amino acids. Deletions cut 3 bases from V and 0 bases from J, with 15 bases between. CDR3 coding DNA: TGTGCCTGGAGGGCCCCGAGCGCTATCTCCTACAATGAGCAGTTCTTC. This encodes CAWRAPSAISYNEQFF.

V is TRBV6-2 or TRBV6-3 and J is TRBJ2-5, with TRBD2 matching 9 bases. Germline CDR1 MNHEY, CDR2 SVGEGT. CDR3 length equals 18 residues. The ends lost 1 base at V and 5 bases at J; junction bases unmatched: 14. The CDR3 DNA is TGTGCCAGCAGTTACTTTCCTGGACTAGCGTCCGAAAAGGAGACCCAGTACTTC. This codes for CASSYFPGLASEKETQYF.

This sequence joins TRBV5-4 and TRBJ2-5; tentatively, D is TRBD1 or TRBD2 (6 bases each). The V and J ends lost 0 bases and 5 bases respectively, with 17 bases between them. Germline-derived CDR1 and CDR2 are SGHNT and YYREEE (reference sequence). The CDR3 is 16 residues long. The CDR3 sequence is CASSLGGGLPAETQYF. The CDR3 nucleotides are TGTGCCAGCAGCTTGGGAGGGGGACTCCCGGCGGAGACCCAGTACTTC. Full variable domain (outside the CDR3, taken from reference TRBV5-4 and TRBJ2-5): ETGVTQSPTHLIKTRGQQVTLRCSSQSGHNTVSWYQQALGQGPQFIFQYYREEENGRGNFPPRFSGLQFPNYSSELNVNALELDDSALYLCASSLGGGLPAETQYFGPGTRLLVL.

The chain combines TRBV18 with TRBJ1-3; possible D gene TRBD1, 5 bases. This CDR3 comprises 16 residues. Germline CDR1 and CDR2: KGHSH and LQKENI. The V end lost 1 base, the J end lost 0 bases, and 10 bases lay between the germline ends. The CDR3 sequence is CASSPQTGGSGNTIYF. For the CDR3, the DNA is TGTGCCAGCTCACCACAAACTGGGGGCTCTGGAAACACCATATATTTT.

The V and J genes are TRBV23-1 and TRBJ1-1, with TRBD1 as a possible D gene (6 bases). TRBV23-1 is marked as an open reading frame, function uncertain. Trimming cost V 0 bases and J 2 bases, with 7 bases left between them. The CDR3 consists of 14 residues. CDR3 amino acids: CASSQSDSNTEAFF. The DNA for the CDR3 is TGCGCCAGCAGTCAATCGGACAGCAACACTGAAGCTTTCTTT.

This clonotype was found once. Written as DNA, the CDR3 is TGTGCCAGCATCCCTCTGGGGTCATCCTACGAGCAGTACTTC. It is translated as CASIPLGSSYEQYF. The chain employs TRBV7-9 and TRBJ2-7; D is ambiguous. Trimming removed 7 bases at V and 1 base at J, with 14 bases between. This CDR3 contains 14 residues. Germline CDR1 SEHNR, CDR2 FQNEAQ (reference sequence).

The gene calls are TRBV30 and TRBJ1-6; possible D gene TRBD1, 5 bases. Germline CDR1 and CDR2: GTSNPN and SVGIG (reference sequence). The V gene lost 2 bases and the J gene lost 10 bases, with 9 bases spanning the gap. This CDR3 comprises 12 residues. The CDR3 reads CAWSLQESPLHF. The CDR3, as DNA: TGTGCCTGGAGTCTACAGGAGTCACCCCTCCACTTT.

The chain uses TRBV3-1 and TRBJ2-1; 9 nucleotides match TRBD1. Germline V lookup: CDR1 LGHDT, CDR2 YNNKEL (reference sequence). CDR3 length: 15 residues. With 0 bases clipped from V and 3 bases from J, the junction kept 0 bases outside the gene matches. CDR3 sequence reads: CASSQETGGYNEQFF. In nucleotides, the CDR3 is TGTGCCAGCAGCCAAGAGACAGGGGGCTACAATGAGCAGTTCTTC.

The rearrangement joins TRBV7-2 to TRBJ2-5, with a tentative D call TRBD1 (6 bases). Trimming removed 6 bases at V and 1 base at J, with 9 bases between. Germline assignment: CDR1 SGHTA and CDR2 FQGNSA. This CDR3 spans 13 amino acids. In nucleotides, the CDR3 is TGTGCCAGCAGTTCCAGGGGCCAAGAGACCCAGTACTTC. It translates to CASSSRGQETQYF.

The rearrangement links TRBV3-1 to TRBJ1-2; D is unresolved. Trimming shortened V by 3 bases and J by 6 bases, and 17 bases separated the two germline ends. CDR1 LGHDT and CDR2 YNNKEL come from the germline V gene (reference sequence). The CDR3 spans 15 residues. This chain's CDR3 is CASSHARGDGNGYTF. In DNA form, the CDR3 reads TGTGCCAGCAGCCATGCGCGTGGAGACGGAAATGGCTACACCTTC.

The genes are TRBV3-1 and TRBJ2-1, with TRBD2 as a possible D gene (6 bases). The CDR3 runs 14 residues. CDR1 and CDR2 from the germline V gene are LGHDT and YNNKEL (reference sequence). Trimming stripped 0 bases from V and 13 bases from J, with 16 bases between. As DNA, the CDR3 is TGTGCCAGCAGCCAAGATTGGCGGGGTCTCCCACAGTTCTTC. Amino acids: CASSQDWRGLPQFF.

This clonotype came up once. V gene TRBV2 combines with J gene TRBJ1-3, with 8 bases aligning to TRBD1. With V trimmed by 7 bases and J by 4 bases, 6 bases remained unmatched. The CDR3 contains 14 residues. The V gene's germline CDR1 is SNHLY and CDR2 FYNNEI. The CDR3 sequence: CASTPTGEGNTIYF. The CDR3 nucleotides read TGTGCCAGCACACCGACAGGGGAGGGAAACACCATATATTTT.

This chain links TRBV30 with TRBJ1-5, with D possibly being TRBD1 (5 bases). Germline V CDR1 and CDR2: GTSNPN, SVGIG (reference sequence). CDR3 length equals 14 residues. Trimming removed 4 bases at V and 5 bases at J, with 15 bases between. CDR3 DNA sequence: TGTGCCTGGACGGGATCTGGGGCGGATCAGCCCCAGCATTTT. Its translation: CAWTGSGADQPQHF.

The V gene is TRBV2, the J gene TRBJ1-5, with D uncertain. Trimming pared 4 bases from V and 4 bases from J, leaving 14 bases between. Germline lookup yields CDR1 SNHLY and CDR2 FYNNEI. There are 15 residues in the CDR3. The CDR3 loop reads CASSVDLGMNQPQHF. CDR3 nucleotide sequence: TGTGCCAGCAGTGTAGACCTTGGGATGAATCAGCCCCAGCATTTT.

This chain connects TRBV6-1 to TRBJ2-5; 10 bases map to TRBD2. CDR3 size: 18 residues. Trimming cost V 10 bases and J 2 bases; bases outside gene matches: 19. Germline-derived CDR1 and CDR2 are MNHNS and SASEGT. This chain's CDR3 is CATRGERGGPGLQETQYF. The DNA for the CDR3 is TGTGCCACCAGGGGGGAGCGGGGGGGGCCGGGTCTGCAAGAGACCCAGTACTTC.

The gene calls are TRBV10-3 and TRBJ2-1, with 7 nucleotides matching TRBD2. CDR3 length: 14 amino acids. V was pared by 7 bases and J by 3 bases, with 6 bases of the junction left unmatched. Germline V gene lookup returns CDR1 ENHRY and CDR2 SYGVKD. CDR3 sequence: CAIKGEGVYNEQFF. The CDR3 coding sequence is TGTGCCATCAAAGGGGAGGGTGTCTACAATGAGCAGTTCTTC.

The CDR3 bases are TGTGCCAGCAGTTATGAAGAGACCCAGTACTTC. Encoded protein: CASSYEETQYF. The rearrangement links TRBV6-5 to TRBJ2-5; D ambiguous. The V end was cut by 3 bases, the J end by 3 bases, with 2 bases between. CDR1 and CDR2 (germline): MNHEY, SVGAGI. The CDR3 contains 11 residues.

V gene TRBV18 combines with J gene TRBJ1-1, with D perhaps matching TRBD1 (6 bases). Germline CDR1 and CDR2: KGHSH and LQKENI. Trimming shortened V by 4 bases and J by 0 bases, and 12 bases separated the two germline ends. This CDR3 is 15 amino acids long. The CDR3 loop is CASSHEGGMNTEAFF. CDR3 bases: TGTGCCAGCTCACACGAGGGGGGCATGAACACTGAAGCTTTCTTT.

This chain links TRBV28 with TRBJ1-1; D gene ambiguous. CDR1 is MDHEN and CDR2 is SYDVKM in the germline V gene. Trimming removed 6 bases from V and 1 base from J, with 12 bases in between. The CDR3 is 14 amino acids. Here the CDR3 reads CASRLPGSNTEAFF. CDR3 nucleotides: TGTGCCAGCAGACTCCCTGGTTCGAACACTGAAGCTTTCTTT.

The chain carries TRBV12-3 or TRBV12-4 and TRBJ1-2, with no clear D. CDR3 size: 12 residues. V lost 5 bases and J lost 6, with 10 bases in between. CDR3 loop: CASSPNVHGYTF. CDR3 in DNA: TGTGCCAGCAGTCCCAACGTCCATGGCTACACCTTC.

The J gene is TRBJ2-3, the V gene TRBV10-3; D uncertain. This CDR3 has 13 residues. Germline CDR1 reads ENHRY; CDR2 reads SYGVKD. The germline V and J ends were trimmed by 2 bases and 4 bases, with 7 bases remaining between them. The CDR3 region is CAISEGDSDTQYF. CDR3 bases: TGTGCCATCAGTGAGGGGGATTCAGATACGCAGTATTTT.